This T cell receptor (beta chain) was obtained from a study of cytomegalovirus exposure and HLA in healthy donors (dated by TCRdb to 2017 to 2019). Background on the whole study: The roughly 670 repertoires of the first cohort and the 95 to 150 validation repertoires were produced on the same platform, according to a later analysis. A separate validation cohort of roughly 130 different subjects was used in addition to the approximately 640-subject first cohort. To predict cytomegalovirus infection status, the study combined high-throughput TCR immunosequencing, statistical association of individual TCRs with disease status, and machine learning. The study aimed to test whether signatures of past pathogen exposure could be identified by cataloging public T cell receptors. Broader findings and caveats from the paper: A later analysis had no HLA typing for the validation cohort, so co-occurrence there was scored across all 120 repertoires. A later analysis found that TCRs clustered in the first cohort also tended to co-occur in the roughly 120 validation repertoires, with just under 95% of cluster scores above 0. While some public TCRs were present in many individuals, most TCR sequences turned up only very rarely across donors. Cytomegalovirus status was reported to be diagnosed by the classifier with high specificity and sensitivity in both the original and validation cohorts. A few of the identified cytomegalovirus-associated TCR beta chains were confirmed in vitro to be specific for cytomegalovirus antigens. The authors suggested that the approach could potentially be generalized to other disease states and immunological phenotypes. In the study, some 160 TCR beta chains were listed as associated with cytomegalovirus.

The donors were included in the validation cohort of 120 subjects, a group kept apart from the approximately 690-subject first cohort. Based on the germline V gene, the CDR1 and CDR2 sequences are LGHNA and YSLEER. The junction shows trimming of 4 bases on V and 2 bases on J, and the gene matches do not reach 9 bases of it. The CDR3 numbers 16 residues from cysteine through phenylalanine. The CDR3 DNA has 48 bases and is translated from base 1. The library relied on the immunoSEQ multiplex PCR assay. As for the original processing: A statistical classification framework was developed to diagnose cytomegalovirus status using the catalog of TCR beta chain sequences. TCRdb retrieved this table from immuneACCESS and kept in-frame rearrangements only. Not all clones are present; in checked studies, unresolved V genes account for under half, and no reason is known for the remainder. That table supplies the V and J calls and clone size; D and trimming were determined from the DNA. The sample table shows about 140,000 clones, and less than 90% are seen once. Clones ranked in the top ten supply less than 3.5% of the sample.

Turning to this clone: There is no known antigen for this receptor. Base qualities are not at hand, and no much larger clone is one base apart.

The rearrangement joined TRBV4-3 to TRBJ2-7, with 9 bases matching TRBD1. Sequencing was performed on PBMCs. The TCR originated in a man aged 18 to 30 in good health and CMV-seronegative. The nucleotides read TGCGCCAGCAGCCCCTTTACAGGACAGGGGACCTACGAGCAGTACTTC. It is translated as CASSPFTGQGTYEQYF.